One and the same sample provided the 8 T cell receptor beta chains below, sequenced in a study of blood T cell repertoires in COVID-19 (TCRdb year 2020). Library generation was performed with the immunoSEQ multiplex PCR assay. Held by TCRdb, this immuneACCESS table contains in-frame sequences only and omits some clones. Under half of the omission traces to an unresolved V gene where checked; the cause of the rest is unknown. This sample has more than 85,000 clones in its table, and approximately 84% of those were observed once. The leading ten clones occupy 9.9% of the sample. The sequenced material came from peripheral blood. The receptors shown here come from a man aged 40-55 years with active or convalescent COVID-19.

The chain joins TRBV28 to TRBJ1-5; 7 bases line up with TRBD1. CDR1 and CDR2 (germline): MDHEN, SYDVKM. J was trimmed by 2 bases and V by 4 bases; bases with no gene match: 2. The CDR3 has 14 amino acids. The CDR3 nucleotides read TGTGCCAGCAGTTCCGGACAGGGCAATCAGCCCCAGCATTTT. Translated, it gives CASSSGQGNQPQHF.

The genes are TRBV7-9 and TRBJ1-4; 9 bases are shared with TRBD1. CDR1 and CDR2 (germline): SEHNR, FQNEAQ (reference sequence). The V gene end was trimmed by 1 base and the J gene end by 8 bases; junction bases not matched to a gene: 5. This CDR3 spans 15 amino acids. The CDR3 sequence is CASSLGQGEGEKLFF. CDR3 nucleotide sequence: TGTGCCAGCAGCTTAGGACAGGGGGAAGGAGAAAAACTGTTTTTT.

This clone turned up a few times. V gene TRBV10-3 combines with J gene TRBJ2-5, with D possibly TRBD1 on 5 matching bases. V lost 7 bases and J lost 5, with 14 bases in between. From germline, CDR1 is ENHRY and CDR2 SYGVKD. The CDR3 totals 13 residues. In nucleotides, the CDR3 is TGTGCCATCAAAGGGGTGGGTCGGGAGACCCAGTACTTC. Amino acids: CAIKGVGRETQYF.

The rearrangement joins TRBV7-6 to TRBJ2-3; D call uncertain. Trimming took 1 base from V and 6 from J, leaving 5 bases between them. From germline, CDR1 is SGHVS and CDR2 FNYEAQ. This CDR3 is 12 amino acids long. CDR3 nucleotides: TGTGCCAGCAGCTTAGTTCCGGATACGCAGTATTTT. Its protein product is CASSLVPDTQYF.

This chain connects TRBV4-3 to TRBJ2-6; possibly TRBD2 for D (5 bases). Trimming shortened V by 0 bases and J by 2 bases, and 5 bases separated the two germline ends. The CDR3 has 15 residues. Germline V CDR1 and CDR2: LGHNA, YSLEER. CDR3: CASSQEEAGANVLTF. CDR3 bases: TGCGCCAGCAGCCAAGAGGAGGCTGGGGCCAACGTCCTGACTTTC.

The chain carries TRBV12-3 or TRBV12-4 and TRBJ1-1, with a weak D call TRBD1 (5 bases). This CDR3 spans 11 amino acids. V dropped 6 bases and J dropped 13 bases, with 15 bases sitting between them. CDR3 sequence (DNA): TGTGCCAGCAGCCCAGGGCAGGTGGGTTTCTTT. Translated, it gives CASSPGQVGFF.

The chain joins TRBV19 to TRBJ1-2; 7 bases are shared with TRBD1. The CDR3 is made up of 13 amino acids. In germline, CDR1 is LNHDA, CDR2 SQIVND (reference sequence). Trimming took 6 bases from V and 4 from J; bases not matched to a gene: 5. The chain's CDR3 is CASSNRGVYGYTF. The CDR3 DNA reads TGTGCCAGTAGCAACAGGGGTGTCTATGGCTACACCTTC.

The CDR3 nucleotides read TGTGCCAGCAGCGTAGCTGGCGAGGGAGACACTGAAGCTTTCTTT. Protein product: CASSVAGEGDTEAFF. The chain recombines TRBV9 with TRBJ1-1; D is unresolved. Germline V gives CDR1 SGDLS, CDR2 YYNGEE. V lost 0 bases and J 3 bases, leaving 12 bases between the germline ends. CDR3 length: 15 residues.